Below, 19 T cell receptor beta chains from the same sample are listed, as sequenced in a study of blood T cell repertoires in COVID-19. TCRdb's table, derived via immunoSEQ multiplex PCR, lists solely in-frame clones and lacks some. The sample records about 200,000 clones, 80% to 90% being singletons. Specimen: peripheral blood. Receptors originate from a human donor in a cohort sampled during active COVID-19.

In the case of this clone: The conserved closing phenylalanine or tryptophan is absent in this CDR3, likely reflecting a read error. Because the CDR3's place on the DNA is in doubt, the DNA is left out and the CDR3 is given as listed by TCRdb. The chain combines TRBV18 with TRBJ1-3. The germline V gene encodes CDR1 KGHSH and CDR2 LQKENI. With termini counted, the CDR3 has 13 amino acids. CDR3 residues: CASSAPGLTNTGI.

J is TRBJ2-1 and V is TRBV6-2 or TRBV6-3, with a possible D match to TRBD2 (6 bases). Germline lookup yields CDR1 MNHEY and CDR2 SVGEGT. The CDR3 is made up of 16 amino acids. Trimming cost V 2 bases and J 10 bases, with 21 bases left between them. CDR3 residues: CASSYPTRFATREQFF. DNA for the CDR3: TGTGCCAGCAGTTACCCGACTAGATTTGCGACGCGGGAGCAGTTCTTC.

This chain joins TRBV19 and TRBJ1-2, with unresolved D. Germline V gene lookup returns CDR1 LNHDA and CDR2 SQIVND (reference sequence). This CDR3 is 13 amino acids long. V was pared by 6 bases and J by 5 bases, with 13 bases between. In nucleotides, the CDR3 is TGTGCCAGTAGACAACCTAGTGGGTATGGCTACACCTTC. Translation gives CASRQPSGYGYTF.

As regards this clone: The same CDR3 can be traced to other DNA sequences in this sample. The DNA for the CDR3 is TGTGCCTGGAGTGTACTACGTGAAAAACTGTTTTTT. Amino acid sequence: CAWSVLREKLFF. The V gene is TRBV30, the J gene TRBJ1-4; D gene ambiguous. The V gene's germline CDR1 is GTSNPN and CDR2 SVGIG (reference sequence). Trimming took off 0 bases at V and 7 bases at J, with 6 bases between the two ends. The CDR3 is 12 amino acids.

The chain joins TRBV28 to TRBJ1-5; the match to TRBD1 covers 9 bases. Germline assignment: CDR1 MDHEN and CDR2 SYDVKM. The CDR3 runs to 16 residues. J lost 4 bases, V lost 10 bases, and 14 bases had no gene match. CDR3 sequence: CATRNLGQGRNQPQHF. In DNA form, the CDR3 reads TGTGCCACCCGAAACCTGGGACAGGGTCGAAATCAGCCCCAGCATTTT.

This sequence joins TRBV6-6 and TRBJ2-5, with 12 bases identical to TRBD2. The CDR3 consists of 14 residues. V shed 5 bases and J 5 bases; nucleotides not matched to a gene: 3. Germline V gene data show CDR1 as MNHNY and CDR2 as SVGAGI (reference sequence). Written as DNA, the CDR3 is TGTGCCAGCAGTCACCTAGCGGGAGGGGAGACCCAGTACTTC. Amino acid sequence: CASSHLAGGETQYF.

There are a few counts of this clone. The gene calls are TRBV24-1 and TRBJ1-2; a weak D match, TRBD1 (6 bases). Trimming left V 5 bases short and J 7 bases short, with 10 bases between. The germline gives CDR1 KGHDR, CDR2 SFDVKD. The CDR3 runs to 12 residues. CDR3 in amino acids: CATSALGGGYTF. In nucleotides, the CDR3 is TGTGCCACCAGTGCCCTAGGGGGTGGCTACACCTTC.

The chain joins TRBV6-1 to TRBJ1-5; D may be TRBD1 (5 bases). The CDR3 length is 15 residues. V dropped 2 bases and J dropped 5 bases, with 13 bases sitting between them. Germline CDR1 reads MNHNS; CDR2 reads SASEGT. The CDR3 region has the DNA TGTGCCAGCAGTGAAAGGGGAGGGGTGTATCAGCCCCAGCATTTT. Translated: CASSERGGVYQPQHF.

The CDR3, as DNA: TGCAGCGTTGAGGGACTAGCGGGTTACGAGCAGTACTTC. It codes for CSVEGLAGYEQYF. V gene TRBV29-1 combines with J gene TRBJ2-7; 12 bases match TRBD2. CDR1 is SQVTM, CDR2 ANQGSEA, per germline. This CDR3 region has 13 residues. The V segment lost 3 bases and the J segment 4 bases; nucleotides outside the gene matches: 1.

The V gene is TRBV6-1, the J gene TRBJ2-7; possibly TRBD1 for D (6 bases). CDR3 length: 15 amino acids. Germline CDR1 MNHNS, CDR2 SASEGT. The V end was cut by 2 bases, the J end by 8 bases, with 19 bases between. The CDR3 protein is CASSETGHASPKQYF. In DNA form, the CDR3 reads TGTGCCAGCAGTGAAACAGGGCATGCGTCCCCCAAGCAGTACTTC.

CDR3 residues: CASSWAAGGTYEQYF. CDR3 DNA: TGCGCCAGCAGCTGGGCGGCAGGGGGTACCTACGAGCAGTACTTC. V and J are TRBV5-1 and TRBJ2-7, with 7 bases identical to TRBD1. Trimming removed 3 bases from V and 2 bases from J; junction bases left unmatched: 8. CDR3 length equals 15 residues. Germline CDR1 reads SGHRS; CDR2 reads YFSETQ.

The chain has TRBV28 and TRBJ2-7; TRBD2 agrees at 8 bases. The CDR3 covers 15 residues. With 6 bases clipped from V and 0 bases from J, the junction kept 7 bases outside the gene matches. Germline CDR1 and CDR2: MDHEN and SYDVKM. Here the CDR3 DNA reads TGTGCCAGCAGCTCAAGCGGGAGCCGCTCCTACGAGCAGTACTTC. This translates into CASSSSGSRSYEQYF.

Concerning this clone itself: The identical CDR3 is also encoded by other nucleotide sequences in the sample. The V call is TRBV18, the J call TRBJ2-5; maybe TRBD2 (5 bases). The V gene lost 3 bases and the J gene lost 5 bases, with 7 bases spanning the gap. The CDR3 is made up of 12 amino acids. CDR1 and CDR2 from the germline V gene are KGHSH and LQKENI. The chain's CDR3 is CASSPQRETQYF. The CDR3 nucleotides are TGTGCCAGCTCACCCCAGCGGGAGACCCAGTACTTC. The complete variable domain, with remaining parts taken from reference TRBV18 and TRBJ2-5, reads NAGVMQNPRHLVRRRGQEARLRCSPMKGHSHVYWYRQLPEEGLKFMVYLQKENIIDESGMPKERFSAEFPKEGPSILRIQQVVRGDSAAYFCASSPQRETQYFGPGTRLLVL.

This clone was counted a few times. The chain joins TRBV4-2 to TRBJ1-6, with TRBD1 as a possible D gene (5 bases). V lost 4 bases and J 6 bases, leaving 10 bases between the germline ends. Germline V lookup: CDR1 LGHNA, CDR2 YNFKEQ. The CDR3 is 14 residues long. CDR3 sequence: CASSLSRGNSPLHF. Here the CDR3 DNA reads TGTGCCAGCAGCCTAAGTAGGGGTAATTCACCCCTCCACTTT.

This chain joins TRBV28 and TRBJ1-3; D remains ambiguous. Germline loops: CDR1 MDHEN, CDR2 SYDVKM. The germline V and J ends were trimmed by 6 bases and 6 bases, with 18 bases remaining between them. The CDR3 runs to 15 residues. Here the CDR3 DNA reads TGTGCCAGCAGCCAACCGAGGGAGGGAAAAAACACCATATATTTT. It yields the protein CASSQPREGKNTIYF.

The chain carries TRBV18 and TRBJ1-4; TRBD1 agrees at 7 bases. The CDR3 is 16 amino acids. Germline V lookup: CDR1 KGHSH, CDR2 LQKENI. Trimming cost V 6 bases and J 0 bases; bases outside gene matches: 7. The DNA for the CDR3 is TGTGCCAGCTCTCGAAACAGGGGATCAACTAATGAAAAACTGTTTTTT. It yields the protein CASSRNRGSTNEKLFF.

The chain combines TRBV29-1 with TRBJ2-3; 8 bases map to TRBD1. Germline CDR1 is SQVTM and CDR2 is ANQGSEA. This CDR3 comprises 17 residues. Unmatched junction bases numbered 14, after V lost 0 bases and J lost 6 bases. The DNA for the CDR3 is TGCAGCGTTGAAGATTTGGACAGGGAGGTGGGTGTCGATACGCAGTATTTT. Protein sequence: CSVEDLDREVGVDTQYF.

The J gene is TRBJ1-5, the V gene TRBV27; D call uncertain. V was clipped by 6 bases and J by 6 bases, with 12 bases between them. The V gene's germline CDR1 is MNHEY and CDR2 SMNVEV (reference sequence). The CDR3 runs to 13 residues. In DNA form, the CDR3 reads TGTGCCAGCAGCTCCGGTCGATTTCAGCCCCAGCATTTT. The encoded protein is CASSSGRFQPQHF.

This clone appeared a single time. The V call is TRBV30, the J call TRBJ1-2, with TRBD1 matching 8 bases. This CDR3 comprises 13 residues. CDR1 GTSNPN and CDR2 SVGIG come from the germline V gene (reference sequence). Trimming removed 2 bases from V and 8 bases from J; junction bases left unmatched: 7. CDR3 DNA: TGTGCCTGGAGTCCCAGGGGGCGAGGCGGCTACACCTTC. Translating it yields CAWSPRGRGGYTF.